This T cell receptor (beta chain) comes out of a study of blood T cell repertoires in COVID-19. Study overall: Samples of COVID-19 (acute and convalescent) were obtained from the United States, Italy and Spain.

The V and J ends lost 5 bases and 3 bases, in that order; junction bases with no gene match: 16. The germline CDR1 and CDR2 sequences are LGHDT and YNNKEL (reference sequence). The CDR3 length is 17 residues. Sequencing was performed with immunoSEQ multiplex PCR; in TCRdb, only in-frame clones are kept and a portion is missing. The top ten hold about 3.2% of the sample, which has about 130,000 clones, around 89% seen once. The chain links TRBV3-1 (or the pseudogene TRBV3-2) to TRBJ2-7; 7 bases are a match to TRBD2. What was sequenced was peripheral blood. The sequence derives from a man aged 55 to 69 with active or convalescent COVID-19. CDR3 in amino acids: CASSSISRGGRNYEQYF. The CDR3, as DNA: TGTGCCAGCAGCTCTATCTCACGCGGGGGAAGGAACTACGAGCAGTACTTC.